This is a list of T cell receptor beta chains from one sample in a study of T cell changes during pregnancy in multiple sclerosis. Repertoires were generated with immunoSEQ multiplex PCR, while TCRdb's copy carries only in-frame clones and drops some. Altogether some 39,000 clones are present, about 93% being singletons, with the ten largest covering roughly 0.38%. This material consisted of CD4+ T cells from peripheral blood mononuclear cells, taken in the third trimester of pregnancy. These receptors were collected from a female donor in good health, enrolled as a control in a pregnancy study. CDR3s include the opening cysteine and the closing phenylalanine or tryptophan. D genes are given only for firm matches. Clone size is given for some rows only: seen once, a few or many times, or a class if the clone is expanded.

TRBJ2-2 - TRBV4-1 TRBD1 CASRLDRGVSGELFF TGCGCCAGCAGGTTGGACAGGGGTGTTTCCGGGGAGCTGTTTTTT
TRBJ2-6 - TRBV5-1 TRBD2 CASSFGVGGAGANVLTF TGCGCCAGCAGCTTCGGGGTCGGGGGGGCTGGGGCCAACGTCCTGACTTTC
TRBJ2-2 - TRBV6-4 - CASRLSPLNTGELFF TGTGCCAGCAGATTGAGCCCTTTGAACACCGGGGAGCTGTTTTTT
TRBJ1-1 - TRBV20-1 TRBD1 CREEGAAFF TGCAGGGAAGAGGGGGCGGCTTTCTTT
TRBJ1-2 - TRBV18 - CASSPKSGENYGYTF TGTGCCAGCTCACCAAAGTCAGGGGAAAACTATGGCTACACCTTC
TRBJ1-6 - TRBV5-1 TRBD1 CASSLNPQIQGTDNSPLHF TGCGCCAGCAGCTTAAACCCCCAGATACAGGGGACGGATAATTCACCCCTCCACTTT
TRBJ2-1 - TRBV5-5 TRBD2 CASSFTSGPYNEQFF TGTGCCAGCAGCTTTACTAGCGGGCCATACAATGAGCAGTTCTTC
TRBJ1-6 - TRBV13 - CASSLGRGNSFGNSPLHF TGTGCCAGCAGCTTAGGGCGGGGCAACTCGTTCGGGAATTCACCCCTCCACTTT
TRBJ2-1 - TRBV5-1 - CASSEENEQFF TGCGCCAGCAGTGAGGAGAATGAGCAGTTCTTC
TRBJ2-1 - TRBV7-6 - CASSQRPEGYNEQFF TGTGCCAGCAGTCAAAGGCCAGAGGGCTACAATGAGCAGTTCTTC
TRBJ1-1 - TRBV9 - CASSFFTGTNTEAFF TGTGCCAGCAGCTTCTTTACAGGGACCAACACTGAAGCTTTCTTT
TRBJ2-5 - TRBV7-2 - CASSLWGQGGAQYF TGTGCCAGCAGCCTCTGGGGCCAGGGCGGGGCCCAGTACTTC
TRBJ2-3 - TRBV5-1 TRBD2 CASSSGLAGGPATDTQYF TGCGCCAGCAGCAGCGGACTAGCGGGGGGGCCCGCCACAGATACGCAGTATTTT
TRBJ1-4 once TRBV10-2 - CASRVMTNEKLFF TGCGCCAGCCGGGTTATGACTAATGAAAAACTGTTTTTT
TRBJ1-5 - TRBV19 TRBD1 CASKDRINQPQHF TGTGCCAGTAAGGACAGGATTAATCAGCCCCAGCATTTT
TRBJ2-7 - TRBV10-1 - CASSAGTGRTYEQYF TGCGCCAGCAGTGCTGGTACAGGGCGAACCTACGAGCAGTACTTC
TRBJ2-7 - TRBV4-1 - CASSQVRGEQYF TGCGCCAGCAGCCAAGTACGAGGCGAGCAGTACTTC
TRBJ2-1 - TRBV7-8 - CASSPRRVTASHEQFF TGTGCCAGCAGCCCACGGCGGGTGACTGCCTCGCACGAGCAGTTCTTC
TRBJ1-5 - TRBV10-3 - CATKGSPDGQPQHF TGTGCCACCAAGGGGTCACCGGACGGGCAGCCCCAGCATTTT
TRBJ1-4 - TRBV5-1 TRBD1 CASSLQGVGNEKLFF TGCGCCAGCAGCCTTCAGGGGGTGGGTAATGAAAAACTGTTTTTT
TRBJ2-3 once TRBV7-2 TRBD2 CASSLGLAGDTQYF TGTGCCAGCAGCTTAGGACTAGCGGGAGATACGCAGTATTTT
TRBJ2-5 - TRBV7-7 TRBD2 CASSGLAGGETQYF TGTGCTAGCAGCGGCCTAGCGGGGGGAGAGACCCAGTACTTC
TRBJ2-1 once TRBV7-6 TRBD1 CASSPDGQVVYNEQFF TGTGCCAGCAGCCCTGATGGACAGGTTGTGTACAATGAGCAGTTCTTC
TRBJ2-5 - TRBV6-1 - CASSEGSRETQYF TGTGCCAGCAGTGAGGGTTCGAGGGAGACCCAGTACTTC
TRBJ2-4 - TRBV18 - CASSPGEGDIQYF TGTGCCAGCTCACCAGGGGAGGGGGACATTCAGTACTTC
TRBJ2-1 - TRBV7-8 TRBD2 CASSLVGGGWVEQFF TGTGCCAGCAGCTTAGTCGGGGGGGGGTGGGTTGAGCAGTTCTTC
TRBJ2-7 - TRBV28 TRBD1 CASSRGQGAYEQYF TGTGCCAGCAGTCGCGGACAGGGGGCCTACGAGCAGTACTTC